These 24 T cell receptor beta chains came from one sample sequenced in a study of vaccination and CD4 T cells after COVID-19. The assay that was used to sequence DNA from cultured CD4+ T cells was the Oncomine TCR Beta short-read assay. MiXCR, run by TCRdb on the PCR reads, gives a single entry per CDR3 protein. The sample carries around 20,000 distinct CDR3 sequences, roughly 70% recorded once. Treatment indicated: approximately nine-day PBMC culture with coronavirus spike peptide pools or control peptides (ViraFEST assay). Their antigens remain unidentified. The sequenced sample was CD4+ T cells from blood, cultured in vitro. These receptors came from a human donor who had recovered from COVID-19.

The V and J genes are TRBV28 and TRBJ2-1; D is uncertain. The CDR3 consists of 15 residues. V lost 7 bases, J lost 6 bases, and 19 bases lay in between. CDR1 is MDHEN, CDR2 SYDVKM, per germline. In nucleotides, the CDR3 is TGTGCCAGCACCCAACGGTCTAGATGGGGCAATGAGCAGTTCTTC. This encodes CASTQRSRWGNEQFF.

The chain uses TRBV12-3 or TRBV12-4 and TRBJ2-2; D is unresolved. Deletions cut 8 bases from V and 3 bases from J, with 16 bases between. CDR3 length: 15 residues. CDR3 sequence (DNA): TGTGCCAGCCGCCCCTCAGCCGTGGACACCGGGGAGCTGTTTTTT. This translates into CASRPSAVDTGELFF.

The gene calls are TRBV28 and TRBJ2-5, with a tentative D call TRBD2 (6 bases). V was shortened by 3 bases and J by 5 bases, with 10 bases between the two germline ends. Germline CDR1 reads MDHEN; CDR2 reads SYDVKM. The CDR3 length is 13 residues. CDR3 nucleotides: TGTGCCAGCAGTTTTGGGGGACTGGAGACCCAGTACTTC. Protein: CASSFGGLETQYF.

This clonotype appeared a single time. V gene TRBV20-1 combines with J gene TRBJ2-1; TRBD2 agrees at 10 bases. The length of the CDR3 is 17 residues. Germline V gives CDR1 DFQATT, CDR2 SNEGSKA (reference sequence). The ends lost 1 base at V and 8 bases at J; junction bases unmatched: 14. The CDR3 DNA reads TGCAGTGCTAGAGGGCTAGCGGGAGCCACCTGGACGGATGAGCAGTTCTTC. It encodes CSARGLAGATWTDEQFF.

DNA of the CDR3: TGTGCCAGCAGTAGAGTCGCAACTAATGAAAAACTGTTTTTT. Its translation is CASSRVATNEKLFF. This chain connects TRBV25-1 to TRBJ1-4; the D is unclear. Looked up from germline, CDR1 is MGHDK and CDR2 is SYGVNS. Trimming pared 5 bases from V and 0 bases from J, leaving 7 bases between. This CDR3 spans 14 amino acids.

This clonotype was found a few times. The chain recombines TRBV7-2 with TRBJ1-5; no reliable D call. The CDR3 is made up of 15 amino acids. Trimming removed 1 base at V and 6 bases at J, with 13 bases between. The germline V gene has CDR1 SGHTA and CDR2 FQGNSA. The CDR3 DNA follows: TGTGCCAGCAGCTTAGTTGTGGCAATCCCTCAGCCCCAGCATTTT. Protein product: CASSLVVAIPQPQHF.

The J gene is TRBJ1-2, the V gene TRBV7-2; possible D gene TRBD1, 5 bases. Germline CDR1 and CDR2: SGHTA and FQGNSA. CDR3 length: 13 amino acids. The V and J ends lost 5 bases and 8 bases respectively, with 15 bases between them. CDR3 nucleotide sequence: TGTGCCAGCAGCGTGTCAGGGTTCTACGGCTACACCTTC. It yields the protein CASSVSGFYGYTF.

The V and J genes are TRBV7-2 and TRBJ2-5; TRBD2 aligns across 7 bases. Losses at the gene ends were 1 base for V and 5 bases for J; bases not matched to a gene: 7. Germline V gene sequence: CDR1 SGHTA, CDR2 FQGNSA. The CDR3 length is 15 residues. CDR3 protein: CASSLGGLGTETQYF. CDR3 DNA: TGTGCCAGCAGCTTAGGCGGACTAGGCACGGAGACCCAGTACTTC.

The DNA of the CDR3 is TGTGCCAGCATGCACGGGACTAGCGGACCTACTAGCACAGATACGCAGTATTTT. Its protein is CASMHGTSGPTSTDTQYF. The rearrangement links TRBV21-1 to TRBJ2-3; TRBD2 is the table's D call and was not checked against the DNA. TRBV21-1 is recorded as a pseudogene. The CDR3 has 18 amino acids.

The chain combines TRBV5-1 with TRBJ2-3; D gene ambiguous. V lost 0 bases, J lost 4 bases, and 3 bases lay in between. Germline V gene sequence: CDR1 SGHRS, CDR2 YFSETQ. This CDR3 is built from 12 residues. CDR3 sequence (DNA): TGCGCCAGCAGCTTGGTTTCAGATACGCAGTATTTT. Translating it yields CASSLVSDTQYF.

The V call is TRBV11-2, the J call TRBJ1-1; D is unresolved. Trimming took off 4 bases at V and 0 bases at J, with 9 bases between the two ends. Germline-derived CDR1 and CDR2 are SGHAT and FQNNGV. This CDR3 contains 14 residues. The CDR3 DNA sequence: TGTGCCAGCAGCTCGACAAATTTGAACACTGAAGCTTTCTTT. Translated: CASSSTNLNTEAFF.

The V call is TRBV30, the J call TRBJ2-7; 7 nucleotides line up with TRBD2. Trimming removed 3 bases from V and 5 bases from J; junction bases left unmatched: 16. In germline, CDR1 is GTSNPN, CDR2 SVGIG (reference sequence). The CDR3 has 16 residues. This chain's CDR3 is CAWSLGLGRGMDEQYF. CDR3 sequence (DNA): TGTGCCTGGAGCCTGGGACTCGGGCGGGGGATGGACGAGCAGTACTTC.

This rearrangement joins TRBV5-1 to TRBJ1-1, with 8 bases aligning to TRBD1. Trimming took 0 bases from V and 4 from J; bases not matched to a gene: 5. CDR1 and CDR2 (germline): SGHRS, YFSETQ. CDR3 length: 15 residues. The DNA for the CDR3 is TGCGCCAGCAGCTTGGGACAGACAGGGGCCACTGAAGCTTTCTTT. Its protein is CASSLGQTGATEAFF.

The J gene is TRBJ1-1, the V gene TRBV20-1; no clear D gene. In germline, CDR1 is DFQATT, CDR2 SNEGSKA (reference sequence). Trimming cost V 1 base and J 0 bases, with 6 bases left between them. The CDR3 runs to 13 residues. The CDR3 DNA reads as TGCAGTGCTAGAGGGGTAATGAACACTGAAGCTTTCTTT. Encoded protein: CSARGVMNTEAFF.

This rearrangement joins TRBV7-2 to TRBJ1-2; 7 positions match TRBD1. Per germline, CDR1 SGHTA and CDR2 FQGNSA. J was trimmed by 7 bases and V by 0 bases; bases with no gene match: 8. The CDR3 covers 15 residues. The CDR3 nucleotides read TGTGCCAGCAGCTTAGCGGTCACAGGGGAGCTTGGCTACACCTTC. Its translation is CASSLAVTGELGYTF.

This clonotype was counted once. The chain uses TRBV7-9 and TRBJ1-6; 9 bases are shared with TRBD1. Germline V gives CDR1 SEHNR, CDR2 FQNEAQ (reference sequence). This CDR3 has 16 residues. Trimming removed 2 bases from V and 10 bases from J; junction bases left unmatched: 9. The CDR3 protein is CASSLLRTGVSSPLHF. DNA for the CDR3: TGTGCCAGCAGCTTATTGAGGACAGGGGTATCCTCACCCCTCCACTTT.

J is TRBJ1-1 and V is TRBV6-5; D remains ambiguous. With 2 bases removed from V and 6 bases from J, the gap between germline ends came to 16 bases. Germline V gene sequence: CDR1 MNHEY, CDR2 SVGAGI. CDR3 size: 15 residues. CDR3 nucleotides: TGTGCCAGCAGTTACACCTCCGGCCCCGTTCCTGAAGCTTTCTTT. This sequence encodes CASSYTSGPVPEAFF.

The rearrangement joins TRBV27 to TRBJ2-2, with D perhaps matching TRBD1 (5 bases). CDR1 is MNHEY and CDR2 is SMNVEV in the germline V gene (reference sequence). Deletions cut 7 bases from V and 1 base from J, with 16 bases between. The CDR3 consists of 16 residues. CDR3 region: CASTRTRTLNTGELFF. The CDR3 nucleotides read TGTGCCAGCACCAGGACACGGACGCTGAACACCGGGGAGCTGTTTTTT.

The rearrangement joins TRBV27 to TRBJ1-6; no clear D gene. The V gene lost 3 bases and the J gene lost 9 bases, with 15 bases spanning the gap. CDR3 length equals 15 residues. CDR1 is MNHEY and CDR2 is SMNVEV in the germline V gene (reference sequence). As DNA, the CDR3 is TGTGCCAGCAGTTTCAAGCCCTGGACGGTTTCACCCCTCCACTTT. Its protein is CASSFKPWTVSPLHF.

V gene TRBV20-1 combines with J gene TRBJ1-1; D is ambiguous. V shed 5 bases and J shed 6 bases, with 16 bases lying between them. Germline CDR1 is DFQATT and CDR2 is SNEGSKA (reference sequence). The CDR3 spans 13 residues. The CDR3 DNA is TGCAGTGCTCCCGACCGGTCTGGGGCTGAAGCTTTCTTT. The encoded protein is CSAPDRSGAEAFF.

This clonotype was observed a few times. The rearrangement joins TRBV6-1 to TRBJ1-5, with 9 bases aligning to TRBD1. V gave up 6 bases and J gave up 1 base; unmatched junction bases: 4. CDR3 length: 15 residues. Germline V gene sequence: CDR1 MNHNS, CDR2 SASEGT. The CDR3 is CASRVDRGSNQPQHF. For the CDR3, the DNA is TGTGCCAGCAGAGTCGACAGGGGGAGCAATCAGCCCCAGCATTTT.

The chain couples TRBV6-1 to TRBJ2-4; TRBD2 matches at 7 bases. With 6 bases clipped from V and 8 bases from J, the junction kept 7 bases outside the gene matches. The germline CDR1 and CDR2 sequences are MNHNS and SASEGT. The CDR3 is made up of 13 amino acids. The CDR3 coding sequence is TGTGCCAGCAGATGGCGGGAGAGAGACATTCAGTACTTC. Its translation is CASRWRERDIQYF.

This clonotype has just a few counts. The chain combines TRBV20-1 with TRBJ1-6; TRBD1 agrees at 8 bases. The V gene end was trimmed by 1 base and the J gene end by 7 bases; junction bases not matched to a gene: 3. Germline lookup yields CDR1 DFQATT and CDR2 SNEGSKA (reference sequence). The CDR3 is 14 amino acids. DNA for the CDR3: TGCAGTGCTAGAGTCGGACAGGGCAATTCACCCCTCCACTTT. Amino acid sequence: CSARVGQGNSPLHF.

The rearrangement links TRBV30 to TRBJ1-6, with 8 nucleotides matching TRBD1. The CDR3 loop spans 13 amino acids. CDR1 and CDR2 (germline): GTSNPN, SVGIG (reference sequence). The trim removed 8 bases at V and 7 bases at J, leaving 7 bases unmatched. CDR3 residues: CAGTGRGNSPLHF. Here the CDR3 DNA reads TGTGCCGGGACAGGAAGGGGGAATTCACCCCTCCACTTT.